These T cell receptor beta chains were read from a single sample in a study of spatial heterogeneity in lung cancer. TCRdb re-called the 5' RACE reads with MiXCR, one entry per CDR3 protein. The data contain 1,500 to 2,000 distinct CDR3 sequences, 4% to 6.5% of them singletons. The sequencing used lung tumor tissue, collected at surgery. Receptors originate from a male donor with early-stage non-small cell lung cancer. CDR3s include the opening cysteine and the closing phenylalanine or tryptophan. The D gene is left open where the match is weak. A clone size is listed for some rows: how often the clone was seen (once, few, many), or a class if it is expanded.

D gene: NA; V gene: TRBV2; J gene: TRBJ2-7; clone size: large; CDR3 DNA: TGTGCCTGGGGGAGAGGTACAACCTACGAGCAGTACTTC; CDR3 protein: CAWGRGTTYEQYF
D gene: TRBD1; V gene: TRBV25-1; J gene: TRBJ1-2; clone size: NA; CDR3 DNA: TGTGCCAGCAGTCGACAAGGGACCGGGACAGGTTGGCTCCTCTTC; CDR3 protein: CASSRQGTGTGWLLF
D gene: NA; V gene: TRBV5-1; J gene: TRBJ2-2; clone size: many; CDR3 DNA: TGCGCCAGCAGCTCGCCCAGGAGCACCGGGGAGCTGTTTTTT; CDR3 protein: CASSSPRSTGELFF
D gene: TRBD1; V gene: TRBV5-1; J gene: TRBJ2-3; clone size: medium-sized; CDR3 DNA: TGCGCCAGCGGGTATGACAGGGGAAGTACGCAGTATTTT; CDR3 protein: CASGYDRGSTQYF
D gene: TRBD2; V gene: TRBV20-1; J gene: TRBJ2-2; clone size: medium-sized; CDR3 DNA: TGCAGTGCTAGAGCCCCCGGGAGGGGCCCCGTGAAGCTGTTTTTT; CDR3 protein: CSARAPGRGPVKLFF
D gene: NA; V gene: TRBV6-2/TRBV6-3; J gene: TRBJ2-3; clone size: medium-sized; CDR3 DNA: TGTGCCAGCAGTACTGAGGGTTGGACAGATACGCAGTATTTT; CDR3 protein: CASSTEGWTDTQYF
D gene: TRBD2; V gene: TRBV20-1; J gene: TRBJ2-3; clone size: medium-sized; CDR3 DNA: TGCAGTGCTAGAGGTCCCCCTTCTAGCGGGACCAGCCATACGCAGTATTTT; CDR3 protein: CSARGPPSSGTSHTQYF
D gene: NA; V gene: TRBV5-4; J gene: TRBJ1-1; clone size: NA; CDR3 DNA: TGTGCCAGCAGCTTGTTGGCGGGGACTGAAGCTTTCTTT; CDR3 protein: CASSLLAGTEAFF
D gene: NA; V gene: TRBV28; J gene: TRBJ2-7; clone size: NA; CDR3 DNA: TGTGCCAGCACTTCGAGCACCTACGAGCAGTACTTC; CDR3 protein: CASTSSTYEQYF
D gene: TRBD1; V gene: TRBV6-1; J gene: TRBJ2-7; clone size: large; CDR3 DNA: TGTGCCAGCAGCAATCACCGACAGGGGTCGCCGCAGTACTTC; CDR3 protein: CASSNHRQGSPQYF
D gene: NA; V gene: TRBV6-5; J gene: TRBJ1-6; clone size: medium-sized; CDR3 DNA: TGTGCCAGCAGTTACAGGGCAAGAGCGAGCTCCTATAATTCACCCCTCCACTTT; CDR3 protein: CASSYRARASSYNSPLHF
D gene: NA; V gene: TRBV5-1; J gene: TRBJ2-2; clone size: many; CDR3 DNA: NA; CDR3 protein: CASSRLAGAPGSCFF
D gene: TRBD2; V gene: TRBV7-2; J gene: TRBJ2-7; clone size: medium-sized; CDR3 DNA: TGTGCCAGCAGCTTCTTCGGGACTAGCGGATACGAGCAGTACTTC; CDR3 protein: CASSFFGTSGYEQYF
D gene: NA; V gene: TRBV12-3/TRBV12-4; J gene: TRBJ2-6; clone size: medium-sized; CDR3 DNA: TGTGCCAGCAGTTTGGTGGGGACTGGGGCCAACGTCCTGACTTTC; CDR3 protein: CASSLVGTGANVLTF
D gene: NA; V gene: TRBV6-5; J gene: TRBJ2-5; clone size: medium-sized; CDR3 DNA: TGTGCCAGCAGTTACTCCCCCGAGGACGGTGAGACCCAGTACTTC; CDR3 protein: CASSYSPEDGETQYF
D gene: NA; V gene: TRBV28; J gene: TRBJ1-4; clone size: medium-sized; CDR3 DNA: TGTGCCACTAACCGGGACGGCCCTAATGAAAAACTGTTTTTT; CDR3 protein: CATNRDGPNEKLFF
D gene: TRBD1; V gene: TRBV7-2; J gene: TRBJ1-5; clone size: few; CDR3 DNA: TGTGCCAGCAGCTTTAAGGAGGGAACAGGGGATAACAATCAGCCCCAGCATTTT; CDR3 protein: CASSFKEGTGDNNQPQHF
D gene: TRBD1; V gene: TRBV6-5; J gene: TRBJ1-2; clone size: large; CDR3 DNA: TGTGCCAGCAGCCTTAGTACCGGGACAGTCTATGGCTACACCTTC; CDR3 protein: CASSLSTGTVYGYTF
D gene: NA; V gene: TRBV27; J gene: TRBJ1-5; clone size: large; CDR3 DNA: TGTGCCAGCAGTTCTACCCCCAGGCAGCCCCAGCATTTT; CDR3 protein: CASSSTPRQPQHF
D gene: NA; V gene: TRBV18; J gene: TRBJ2-5; clone size: medium-sized; CDR3 DNA: TGTGCCAGCTCACTGCAGGGCGGCGAGACCCAGTACTTC; CDR3 protein: CASSLQGGETQYF
D gene: NA; V gene: TRBV12-3/TRBV12-4; J gene: TRBJ2-4; clone size: NA; CDR3 DNA: TGTGCCAGCAGTTTGGGTCGGAAAAACATTCAGTACTTC; CDR3 protein: CASSLGRKNIQYF
D gene: NA; V gene: TRBV6-2/TRBV6-3; J gene: TRBJ1-1; clone size: NA; CDR3 DNA: TGTGCCAGCAGTCCGACCGTTACCGAAGCTTTCTTT; CDR3 protein: CASSPTVTEAFF
D gene: TRBD2; V gene: TRBV20-1; J gene: TRBJ2-3; clone size: few; CDR3 DNA: TGCAGTGCTAGGGGGACTACCGATACGCAGTATTTT; CDR3 protein: CSARGTTDTQYF
D gene: NA; V gene: TRBV20-1; J gene: TRBJ2-1; clone size: few; CDR3 DNA: TGCAGTGCTAGAGGTCGGATCAATGAGCAGTTCTTC; CDR3 protein: CSARGRINEQFF
D gene: NA; V gene: TRBV9; J gene: TRBJ1-1; clone size: NA; CDR3 DNA: TGTGCCAGCAGCCCAGGGGTTGGTGAAGCTTTCTTT; CDR3 protein: CASSPGVGEAFF
D gene: NA; V gene: TRBV29-1; J gene: TRBJ2-5; clone size: medium-sized; CDR3 DNA: TGCAGCGTTGAAGGGTTGCCGGAGACCCAGTACTTC; CDR3 protein: CSVEGLPETQYF
D gene: NA; V gene: TRBV19; J gene: TRBJ2-3; clone size: medium-sized; CDR3 DNA: TGTGCCAGTAGGCTCTCGGGAGATACGCAGTATTTT; CDR3 protein: CASRLSGDTQYF
D gene: NA; V gene: TRBV12-3/TRBV12-4; J gene: TRBJ1-4; clone size: medium-sized; CDR3 DNA: TGTGCCAGCAGTATTGGGACGGCAACTAATGAAAAACTGTTTTTT; CDR3 protein: CASSIGTATNEKLFF
D gene: NA; V gene: TRBV6-1; J gene: TRBJ2-7; clone size: medium-sized; CDR3 DNA: TGTGCCAGCAGTGGCGGGACCGTCATCTTGGAGCAGTACTTC; CDR3 protein: CASSGGTVILEQYF
D gene: TRBD1; V gene: TRBV28; J gene: TRBJ1-2; clone size: medium-sized; CDR3 DNA: TGTGCCAGCAGCGACACAGGGGAAGGGTATGGCTACACCTTC; CDR3 protein: CASSDTGEGYGYTF
D gene: NA; V gene: TRBV7-2; J gene: TRBJ2-3; clone size: medium-sized; CDR3 DNA: TGTGCCAGCAGCCCAGGGCAGAGCACAGATACGCAGTATTTT; CDR3 protein: CASSPGQSTDTQYF
D gene: NA; V gene: TRBV6-1; J gene: TRBJ2-7; clone size: few; CDR3 DNA: TGTGCCAGCAGTGAAGCGAACCTCGGGCAGTACTTC; CDR3 protein: CASSEANLGQYF
D gene: NA; V gene: TRBV27; J gene: TRBJ2-7; clone size: NA; CDR3 DNA: TGTGCCAGCAGTTTATCGACAGCCTCCTACGAGCAGTACTTC; CDR3 protein: CASSLSTASYEQYF
D gene: TRBD1; V gene: TRBV4-3; J gene: TRBJ1-2; clone size: many; CDR3 DNA: TGCGCCAGCAGCCAACGACAGGGATCCTTCTATGGCTACACCTTC; CDR3 protein: CASSQRQGSFYGYTF
D gene: TRBD2; V gene: TRBV6-6; J gene: TRBJ2-7; clone size: NA; CDR3 DNA: TGTGCCAGCAGTTACCTTAGCGGGTCAGCCTACGAGCAGTATTTC; CDR3 protein: CASSYLSGSAYEQYF
D gene: NA; V gene: TRBV19; J gene: TRBJ2-1; clone size: medium-sized; CDR3 DNA: TGTGCCAGTAGTATAGGTAGGGTCTCGCAGGGGGGGTACTACAATGAGCAGTTCTTC; CDR3 protein: CASSIGRVSQGGYYNEQFF
D gene: NA; V gene: TRBV20-1; J gene: TRBJ2-2; clone size: large; CDR3 DNA: TGCAGTGCTAGTCGGCAAGACACCGGGGAGCTGTTTTTT; CDR3 protein: CSASRQDTGELFF
D gene: NA; V gene: TRBV5-6; J gene: TRBJ1-2; clone size: medium-sized; CDR3 DNA: TGTGCCAGCAGCCCCCCCCGCAGACTTGATGGCTACACCTTC; CDR3 protein: CASSPPRRLDGYTF
D gene: TRBD1; V gene: TRBV7-2; J gene: TRBJ1-4; clone size: large; CDR3 DNA: TGTGCCAGCAGCCCGACAGGGCCGGCTAATGAAAAACTGTTTTTT; CDR3 protein: CASSPTGPANEKLFF
D gene: NA; V gene: TRBV6-2/TRBV6-3; J gene: TRBJ2-6; clone size: medium-sized; CDR3 DNA: TGTGCCAGCAGCTCCGGCTACGTCCTGACTTTC; CDR3 protein: CASSSGYVLTF
D gene: NA; V gene: TRBV7-2; J gene: TRBJ2-1; clone size: medium-sized; CDR3 DNA: TGTGCCAGCAGTCCTGACTCGTACAATGAGCAGTTCTTC; CDR3 protein: CASSPDSYNEQFF
D gene: NA; V gene: TRBV28; J gene: TRBJ2-7; clone size: medium-sized; CDR3 DNA: TGTGCCAGCAATCGGAACCCAGCGGACGAGCAGTACTTC; CDR3 protein: CASNRNPADEQYF
D gene: NA; V gene: TRBV30; J gene: TRBJ1-5; clone size: medium-sized; CDR3 DNA: TGTGCCTGGAGTCGTCGGCAGTTGAGGCAGCCCCAGCATTTT; CDR3 protein: CAWSRRQLRQPQHF
D gene: NA; V gene: TRBV7-6; J gene: TRBJ2-5; clone size: medium-sized; CDR3 DNA: TGTGCCAGCAGCTTAAGTACGGCGTACCAAGAGACCCAGTACTTC; CDR3 protein: CASSLSTAYQETQYF
D gene: TRBD1; V gene: TRBV6-1; J gene: TRBJ2-1; clone size: NA; CDR3 DNA: TGTGCCAGCAGGAGAACCGGGACAGGGAGCTACAATGAGCAGTTCTTC; CDR3 protein: CASRRTGTGSYNEQFF
D gene: NA; V gene: TRBV24-1; J gene: TRBJ1-2; clone size: medium-sized; CDR3 DNA: TGTGCCACCAGGGACGGCACAGACTATGGCTACACCTTC; CDR3 protein: CATRDGTDYGYTF